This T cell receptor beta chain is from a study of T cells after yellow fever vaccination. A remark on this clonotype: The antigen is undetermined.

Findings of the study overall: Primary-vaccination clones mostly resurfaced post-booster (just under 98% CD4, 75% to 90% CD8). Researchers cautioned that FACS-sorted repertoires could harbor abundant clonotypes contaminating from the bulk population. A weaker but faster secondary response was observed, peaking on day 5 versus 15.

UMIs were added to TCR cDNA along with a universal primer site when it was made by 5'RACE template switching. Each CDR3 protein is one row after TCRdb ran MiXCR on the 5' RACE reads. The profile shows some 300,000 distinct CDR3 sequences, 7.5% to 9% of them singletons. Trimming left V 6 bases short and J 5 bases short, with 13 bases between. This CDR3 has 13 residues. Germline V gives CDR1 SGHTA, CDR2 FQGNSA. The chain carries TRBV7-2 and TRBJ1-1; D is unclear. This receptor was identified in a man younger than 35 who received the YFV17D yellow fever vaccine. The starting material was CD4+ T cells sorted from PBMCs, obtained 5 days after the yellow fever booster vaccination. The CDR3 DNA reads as TGTGCCAGCAGGAAAAGCGTGGGGACTGAAGCTTTCTTT. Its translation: CASRKSVGTEAFF.